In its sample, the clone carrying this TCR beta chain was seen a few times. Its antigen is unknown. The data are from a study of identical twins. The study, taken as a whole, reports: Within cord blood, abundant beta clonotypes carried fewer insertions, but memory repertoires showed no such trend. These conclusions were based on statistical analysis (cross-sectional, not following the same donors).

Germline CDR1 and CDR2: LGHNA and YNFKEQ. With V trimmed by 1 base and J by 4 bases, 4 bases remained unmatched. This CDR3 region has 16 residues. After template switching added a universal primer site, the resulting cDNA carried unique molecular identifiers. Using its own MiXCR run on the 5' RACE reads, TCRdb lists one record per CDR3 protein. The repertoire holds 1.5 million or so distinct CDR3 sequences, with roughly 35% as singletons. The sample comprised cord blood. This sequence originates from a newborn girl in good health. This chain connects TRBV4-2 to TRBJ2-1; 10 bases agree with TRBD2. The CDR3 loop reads CASSQAGSGGYNEQFF. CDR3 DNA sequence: TGTGCCAGCAGCCAAGCGGGTAGCGGGGGGTACAATGAGCAGTTCTTC.